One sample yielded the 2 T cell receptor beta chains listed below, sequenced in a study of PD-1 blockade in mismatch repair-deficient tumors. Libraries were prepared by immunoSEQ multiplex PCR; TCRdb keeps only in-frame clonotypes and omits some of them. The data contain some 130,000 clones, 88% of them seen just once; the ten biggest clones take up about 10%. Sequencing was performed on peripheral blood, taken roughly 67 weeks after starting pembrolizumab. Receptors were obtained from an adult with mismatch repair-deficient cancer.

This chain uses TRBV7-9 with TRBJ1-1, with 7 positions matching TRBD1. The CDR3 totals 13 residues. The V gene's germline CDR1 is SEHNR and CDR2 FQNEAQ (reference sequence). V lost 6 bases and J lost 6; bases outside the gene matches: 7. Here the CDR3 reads CASSKPQGAEAFF. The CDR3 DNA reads TGTGCCAGCAGTAAGCCTCAGGGGGCTGAAGCTTTCTTT.

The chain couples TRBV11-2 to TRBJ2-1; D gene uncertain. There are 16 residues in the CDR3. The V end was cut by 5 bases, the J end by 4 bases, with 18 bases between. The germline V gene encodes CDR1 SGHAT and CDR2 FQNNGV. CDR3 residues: CASSPGLGASYNEQFF. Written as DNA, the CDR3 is TGTGCCAGCAGCCCCGGGCTTGGCGCCTCATACAATGAGCAGTTCTTC.